This T cell receptor beta chain came from a study of T cells in Graves' hyperthyroidism and ophthalmopathy. The TCR beta CDR3 regions underwent amplification using RNA transcripts as the source. In the first-round RT-PCR of the TCR CDR3, the HTBI primer set was used. MiXCR was run by TCRdb on the multiplex PCR reads, yielding one entry per CDR3 protein. The sample includes about 380,000 distinct CDR3 sequences, about 13% seen only once; the top ten take 20% to 25%. This CDR3 has 16 residues. V lost 6 bases and J lost 4, with 18 bases in between. CDR1 and CDR2 from the germline V gene are MNHNS and SASEGT.

The material sequenced was blood. The TCR sequence derives from a man aged 25-40 years with Graves' hyperthyroidism that later progressed to Graves' ophthalmopathy. The chain employs TRBV6-1 and TRBJ1-4; tentative D call: TRBD1 (6 bases). In DNA form, the CDR3 reads TGTGCCAGCAGACGACAACAGGGCAATCATAATGAAAAACTGTTTTTT. It is translated as CASRRQQGNHNEKLFF.